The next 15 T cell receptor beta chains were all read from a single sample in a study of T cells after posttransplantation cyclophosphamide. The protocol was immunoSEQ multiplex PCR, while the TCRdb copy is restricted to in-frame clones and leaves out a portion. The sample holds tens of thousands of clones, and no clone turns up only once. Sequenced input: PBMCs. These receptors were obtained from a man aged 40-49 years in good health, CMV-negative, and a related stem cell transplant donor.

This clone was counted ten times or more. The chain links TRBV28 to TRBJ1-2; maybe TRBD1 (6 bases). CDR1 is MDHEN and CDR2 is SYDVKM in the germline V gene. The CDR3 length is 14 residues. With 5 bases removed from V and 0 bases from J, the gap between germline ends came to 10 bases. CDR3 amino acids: CASSNRVSNYGYTF. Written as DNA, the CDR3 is TGTGCCAGCAGTAACAGGGTTTCTAACTATGGCTACACCTTC.

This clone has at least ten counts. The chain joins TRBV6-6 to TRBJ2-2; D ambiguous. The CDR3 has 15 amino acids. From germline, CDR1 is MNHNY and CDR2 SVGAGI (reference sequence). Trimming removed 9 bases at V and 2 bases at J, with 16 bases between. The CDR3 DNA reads TGTGCCAGTCATCTGGCAGGAAGTAACACCGGGGAGCTGTTTTTT. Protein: CASHLAGSNTGELFF.

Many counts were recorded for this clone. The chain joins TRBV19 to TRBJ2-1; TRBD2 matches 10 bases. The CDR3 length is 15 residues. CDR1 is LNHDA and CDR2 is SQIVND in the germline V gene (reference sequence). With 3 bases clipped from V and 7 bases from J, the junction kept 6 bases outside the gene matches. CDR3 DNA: TGTGCCAGTAGTATCCGGACTAGCGGCGTTAATGAGCAGTTCTTC. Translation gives CASSIRTSGVNEQFF.

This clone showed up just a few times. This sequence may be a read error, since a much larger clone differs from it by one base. CDR3 amino acids: CASSPTSGRVSSYNEQLF. In DNA form, the CDR3 reads TGTGCCAGCAGCCCGACTAGCGGGAGGGTCAGCTCCTACAATGAGCAGCTCTTC. This chain joins TRBV5-6 and TRBJ2-1; 14 positions agree with TRBD2. The CDR3 covers 18 residues. Germline V gene sequence: CDR1 SGHDT, CDR2 YYEEEE.

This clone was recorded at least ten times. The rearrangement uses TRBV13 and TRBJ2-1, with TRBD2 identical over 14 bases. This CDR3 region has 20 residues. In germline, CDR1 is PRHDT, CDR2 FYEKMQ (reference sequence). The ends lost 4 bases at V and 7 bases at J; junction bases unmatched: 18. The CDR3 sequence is CASSSGGLAGVDTGRNEQFF. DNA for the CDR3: TGTGCCAGCAGCTCCGGGGGACTAGCGGGGGTCGATACTGGCCGAAATGAGCAGTTCTTC.

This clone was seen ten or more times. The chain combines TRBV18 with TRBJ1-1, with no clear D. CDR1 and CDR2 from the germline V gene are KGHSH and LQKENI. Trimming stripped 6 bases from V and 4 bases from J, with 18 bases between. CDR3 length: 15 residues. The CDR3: CASSPPGSWGTEAFF. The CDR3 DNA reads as TGTGCCAGCTCCCCGCCGGGATCGTGGGGCACTGAAGCTTTCTTT.

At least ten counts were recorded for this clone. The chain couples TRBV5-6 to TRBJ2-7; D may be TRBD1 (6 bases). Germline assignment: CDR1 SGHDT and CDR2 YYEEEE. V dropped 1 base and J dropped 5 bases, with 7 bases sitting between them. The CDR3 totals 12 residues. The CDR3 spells CASSLYRDEQYF. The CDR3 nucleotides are TGTGCCAGCAGCTTGTACAGGGACGAGCAGTACTTC. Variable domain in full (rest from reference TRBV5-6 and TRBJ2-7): DAGVTQSPTHLIKTRGQQVTLRCSPKSGHDTVSWYQQALGQGPQFIFQYYEEEERQRGNFPDRFSGHQFPNYSSELNVNALLLGDSALYLCASSLYRDEQYFGPGTRLTVT.

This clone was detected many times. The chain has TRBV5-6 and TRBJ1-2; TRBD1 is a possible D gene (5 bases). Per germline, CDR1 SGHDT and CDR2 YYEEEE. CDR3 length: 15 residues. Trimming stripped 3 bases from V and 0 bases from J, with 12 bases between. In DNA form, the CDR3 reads TGTGCCAGCAGCTGGGGGGACCGACCTAACTATGGCTACACCTTC. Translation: CASSWGDRPNYGYTF. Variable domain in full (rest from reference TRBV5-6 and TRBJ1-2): DAGVTQSPTHLIKTRGQQVTLRCSPKSGHDTVSWYQQALGQGPQFIFQYYEEEERQRGNFPDRFSGHQFPNYSSELNVNALLLGDSALYLCASSWGDRPNYGYTFGSGTRLTVV.

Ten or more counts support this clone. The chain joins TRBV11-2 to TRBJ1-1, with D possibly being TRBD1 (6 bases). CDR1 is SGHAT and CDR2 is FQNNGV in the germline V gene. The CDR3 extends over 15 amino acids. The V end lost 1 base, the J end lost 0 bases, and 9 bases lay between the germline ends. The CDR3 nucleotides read TGTGCCAGCAGCTTAGTCAGGGGCATGAACACTGAAGCTTTCTTT. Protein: CASSLVRGMNTEAFF.

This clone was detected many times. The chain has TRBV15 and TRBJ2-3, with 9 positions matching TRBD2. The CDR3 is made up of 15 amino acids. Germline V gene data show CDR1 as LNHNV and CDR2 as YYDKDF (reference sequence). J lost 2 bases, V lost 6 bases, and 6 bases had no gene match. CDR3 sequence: CATRGSSGDTDTQYF. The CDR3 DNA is TGTGCCACCAGGGGGTCTAGCGGGGACACAGATACGCAGTATTTT.

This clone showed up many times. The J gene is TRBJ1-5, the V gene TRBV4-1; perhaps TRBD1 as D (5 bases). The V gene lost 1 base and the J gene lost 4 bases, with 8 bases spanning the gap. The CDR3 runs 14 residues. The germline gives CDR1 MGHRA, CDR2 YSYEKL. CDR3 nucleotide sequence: TGCGCCAGCAGCCAAGGACAGCTGAATCAGCCCCAGCATTTT. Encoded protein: CASSQGQLNQPQHF.

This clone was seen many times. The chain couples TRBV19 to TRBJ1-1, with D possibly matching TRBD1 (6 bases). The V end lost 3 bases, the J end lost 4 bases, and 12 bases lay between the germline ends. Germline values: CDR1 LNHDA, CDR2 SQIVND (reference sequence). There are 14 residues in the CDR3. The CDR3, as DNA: TGTGCCAGTAGTATCCTAGACAGGTCCACTGAAGCTTTCTTT. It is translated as CASSILDRSTEAFF.

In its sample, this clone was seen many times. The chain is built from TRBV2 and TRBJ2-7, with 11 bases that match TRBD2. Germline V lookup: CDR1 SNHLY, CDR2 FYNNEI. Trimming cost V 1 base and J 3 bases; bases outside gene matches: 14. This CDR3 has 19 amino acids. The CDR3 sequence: CASSEEARITSGSFYEQYF. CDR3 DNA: TGTGCCAGCAGTGAAGAGGCCAGGATAACTAGCGGGAGTTTCTACGAGCAGTACTTC.

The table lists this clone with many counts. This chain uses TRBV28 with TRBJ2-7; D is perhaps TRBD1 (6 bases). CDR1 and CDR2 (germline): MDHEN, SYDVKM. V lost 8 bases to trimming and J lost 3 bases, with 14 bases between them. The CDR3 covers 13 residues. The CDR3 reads CASCWGHDYEQYF. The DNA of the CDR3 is TGTGCCAGCTGTTGGGGACATGACTACGAGCAGTACTTC.

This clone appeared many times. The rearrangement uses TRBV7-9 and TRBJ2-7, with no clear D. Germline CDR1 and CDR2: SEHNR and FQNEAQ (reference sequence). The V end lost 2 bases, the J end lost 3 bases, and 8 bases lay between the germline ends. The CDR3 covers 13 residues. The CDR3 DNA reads TGTGCCAGCAGCTTAACAGTGTTCTACGAGCAGTACTTC. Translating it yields CASSLTVFYEQYF.